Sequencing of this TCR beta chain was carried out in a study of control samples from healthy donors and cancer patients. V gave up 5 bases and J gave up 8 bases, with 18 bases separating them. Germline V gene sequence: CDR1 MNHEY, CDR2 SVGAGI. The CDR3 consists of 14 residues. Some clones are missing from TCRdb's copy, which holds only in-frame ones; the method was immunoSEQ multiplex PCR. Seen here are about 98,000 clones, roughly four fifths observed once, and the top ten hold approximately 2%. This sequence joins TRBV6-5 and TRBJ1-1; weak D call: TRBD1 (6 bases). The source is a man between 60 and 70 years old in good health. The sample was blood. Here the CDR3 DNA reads TGTGCCAGCAGTCGAAGGGCACAGGGCGCAGAAGCTTTCTTT. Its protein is CASSRRAQGAEAFF.